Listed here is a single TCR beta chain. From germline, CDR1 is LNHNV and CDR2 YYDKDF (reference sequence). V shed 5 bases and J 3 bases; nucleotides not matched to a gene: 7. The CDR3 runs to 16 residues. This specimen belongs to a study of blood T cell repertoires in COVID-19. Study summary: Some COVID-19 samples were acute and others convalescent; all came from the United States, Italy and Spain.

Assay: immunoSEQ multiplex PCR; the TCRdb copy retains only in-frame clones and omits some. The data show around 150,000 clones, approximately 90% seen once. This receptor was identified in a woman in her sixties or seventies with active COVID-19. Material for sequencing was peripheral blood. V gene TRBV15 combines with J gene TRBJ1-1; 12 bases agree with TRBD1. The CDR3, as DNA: TGTGCCACCAGCGGATTGGGACAGGGGGCCGACACTGAAGCTTTCTTT. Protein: CATSGLGQGADTEAFF.